Reported below is one T cell receptor (beta chain). Its antigen is currently unknown. Healthy donors had no documented immune events, such as infections, while sampled. Sequencing used immunoSEQ multiplex PCR; TCRdb keeps in-frame clones, though not all of them. The sample lists 100,000 to 150,000 clones, more than 75% occurring once. CDR1 is MNHEY and CDR2 is SVGAGI in the germline V gene. The CDR3 runs 14 residues. V was clipped by 7 bases and J by 0 bases; unmatched bases: 5. This sample was included in a study of identifying expanded T cells in peripheral blood. Findings and limits, study-wide: Across healthy donors, higher total template counts meant significantly greater roughly 2-week count variance. Technical replicates showed about 1.1 changed clones; approximately 2 weeks about 16.4; four weeks 19.

The J gene is TRBJ2-7, the V gene TRBV6-5, with TRBD1 matching over 8 bases. The sample was blood. The source of this sequence is a person between 18 and 69 years old in good health. In DNA, the CDR3 is TGTGCCAGCATAAGGGACAGGAGCTCCTACGAGCAGTACTTC. Protein product: CASIRDRSSYEQYF.